The clone carrying this T cell receptor (beta chain) was seen a single time. No antigen is known for it. The sample belongs to a study of T cell responses to AZD1222 COVID-19 vaccine. Measured with immunoSEQ multiplex PCR; TCRdb has only the in-frame clones, and not every one. Among 80,000 to 95,000 clones listed, around 73% were seen once. Germline CDR1 LGHDT, CDR2 YNNKEL (reference sequence). Trimming removed 4 bases from V and 7 bases from J, with 14 bases in between. The CDR3 has 14 residues. General observations from the study: Spike-wide vaccine-associated CD4 TCRs dominated at 160-218 and 743-854. Repertoires in all cases were sampled only once the peak T cell response had passed.

The sample was peripheral blood, taken on day 0 of AZD1222 vaccination. This TCR derives from an adult in good health. The V call is TRBV3-1 (or the pseudogene TRBV3-2), the J call TRBJ2-1, with D unclear. CDR3 protein: CASSPGRTRNEQFF. The DNA of the CDR3 is TGTGCCAGCAGCCCAGGTCGGACGCGGAATGAGCAGTTCTTC.